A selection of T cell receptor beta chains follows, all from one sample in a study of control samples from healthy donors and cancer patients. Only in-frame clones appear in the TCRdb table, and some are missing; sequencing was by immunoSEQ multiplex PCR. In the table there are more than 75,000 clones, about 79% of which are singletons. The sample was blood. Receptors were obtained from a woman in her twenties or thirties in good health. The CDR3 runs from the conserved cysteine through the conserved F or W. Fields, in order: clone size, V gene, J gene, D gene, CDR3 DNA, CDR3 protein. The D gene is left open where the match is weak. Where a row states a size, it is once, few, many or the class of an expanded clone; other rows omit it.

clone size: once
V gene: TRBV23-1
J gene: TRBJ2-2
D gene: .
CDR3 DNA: TGCGCCAGCAGTCTGCCCATCATACCCTCCGGGGAGCTGTTTTTT
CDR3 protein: CASSLPIIPSGELFF

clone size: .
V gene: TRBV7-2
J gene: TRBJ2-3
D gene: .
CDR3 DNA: TGTGCCAGCAGCCCAGCTTTGTCCACAGATACGCAGTATTTT
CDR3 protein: CASSPALSTDTQYF

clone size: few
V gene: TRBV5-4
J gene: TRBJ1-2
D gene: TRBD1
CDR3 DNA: TGTGCCAGCAGCTTGGCGGGACAGGGGGCGTACGGCTACACCTTC
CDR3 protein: CASSLAGQGAYGYTF

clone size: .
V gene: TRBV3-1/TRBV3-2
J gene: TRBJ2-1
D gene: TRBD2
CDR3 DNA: TGTGCCAGCAGCCACCGACTAGCGGGGTCGTTTAGTGAGCAGTTCTTC
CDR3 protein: CASSHRLAGSFSEQFF

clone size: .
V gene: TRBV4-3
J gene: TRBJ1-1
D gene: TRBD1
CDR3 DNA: TGCGCCAGCAGCCACCTTAGGACAGGGAACACTGAAGCTTTCTTT
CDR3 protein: CASSHLRTGNTEAFF

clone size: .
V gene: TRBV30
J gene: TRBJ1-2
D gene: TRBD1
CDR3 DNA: TGTGCCTGGAGAAAAACAGGGGGAATGGATGGCTACACCTTC
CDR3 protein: CAWRKTGGMDGYTF

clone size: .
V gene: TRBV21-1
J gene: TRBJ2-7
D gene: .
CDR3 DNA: TGTGCCGGAATGACAGGCTACGAGCAGTACTTC
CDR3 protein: CAGMTGYEQYF

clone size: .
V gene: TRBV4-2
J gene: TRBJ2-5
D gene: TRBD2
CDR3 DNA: TGTGCCAGCAGCCAAGATCTAATGGGACTAGCGAGTCAAGAGACCCAGTACTTC
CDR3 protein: CASSQDLMGLASQETQYF

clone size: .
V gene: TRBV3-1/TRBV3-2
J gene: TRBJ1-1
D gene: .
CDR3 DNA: TGTGCCAGCAGGCGCCGGGGGAACACTGAAGCTTTCTTT
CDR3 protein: CASRRRGNTEAFF

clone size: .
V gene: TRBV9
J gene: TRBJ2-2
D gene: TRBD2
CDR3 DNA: TGTGCCAGCAGCGGGGCCGCGGGGGGCTACACCGGGGAGCTGTTTTTT
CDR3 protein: CASSGAAGGYTGELFF

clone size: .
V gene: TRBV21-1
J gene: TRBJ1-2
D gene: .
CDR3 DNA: TGTGCCAGCAGCAGAGGCCCGACAGGGGACTATGGCTACACCTTC
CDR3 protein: CASSRGPTGDYGYTF

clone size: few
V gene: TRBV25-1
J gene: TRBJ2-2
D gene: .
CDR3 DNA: TGTGCCAGCAGTGACGGTCGCTTCACCGGGGAGCTGTTTTTT
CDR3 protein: CASSDGRFTGELFF

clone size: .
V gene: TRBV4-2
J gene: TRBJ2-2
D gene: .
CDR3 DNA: TGTGCCAGCAGCGTAAGAGGGGGTCTCACCGGGGAGCTGTTTTTT
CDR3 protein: CASSVRGGLTGELFF

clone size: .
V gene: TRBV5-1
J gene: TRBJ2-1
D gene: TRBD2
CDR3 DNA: TGCGCCAGCAGCGGGAATAGCGGGGGGGCCGTTGAGCAGTTCTTC
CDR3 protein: CASSGNSGGAVEQFF

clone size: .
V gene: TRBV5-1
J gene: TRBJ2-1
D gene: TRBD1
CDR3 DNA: TGCGCCAGCACCCGGACAGGGACATCCTACAATGAGCAGTTCTTC
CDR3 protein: CASTRTGTSYNEQFF

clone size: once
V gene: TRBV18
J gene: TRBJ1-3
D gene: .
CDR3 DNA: TGTGCCAGCTCTCTGAAGGGTCGAAACACCATATATTTT
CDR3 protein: CASSLKGRNTIYF

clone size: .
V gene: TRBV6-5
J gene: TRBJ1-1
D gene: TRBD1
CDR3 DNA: TGTGCCAGCAGTTACGGACAGGCAACTGAAGCTTTCTTT
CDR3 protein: CASSYGQATEAFF

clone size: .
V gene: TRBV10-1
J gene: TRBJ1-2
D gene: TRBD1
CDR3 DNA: TGCGCCACCCTTGAACCGACAGGGGGTAACTATGGCTACACCTTC
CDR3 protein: CATLEPTGGNYGYTF

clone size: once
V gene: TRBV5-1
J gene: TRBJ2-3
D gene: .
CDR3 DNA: TGCGCCAGCAGCTCCATGGCCGTGAGATCAGATACGCAGTATTTT
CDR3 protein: CASSSMAVRSDTQYF

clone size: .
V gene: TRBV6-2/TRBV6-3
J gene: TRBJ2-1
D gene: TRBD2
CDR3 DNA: TGTGCCAGCAGCGCGGGGGGCTGGTCATATAATGAGCAGTTCTTC
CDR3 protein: CASSAGGWSYNEQFF

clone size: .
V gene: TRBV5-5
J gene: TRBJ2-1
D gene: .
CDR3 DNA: TGTGCCAGCAGCTTGGGCCCAGGATATTCCGATGAGCAGTTCTTC
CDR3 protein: CASSLGPGYSDEQFF

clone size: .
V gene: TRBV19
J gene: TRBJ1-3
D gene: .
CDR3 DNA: TGTGCCAGTAGTATCGGGGACTCTGGAAACACCATATATTTT
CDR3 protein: CASSIGDSGNTIYF

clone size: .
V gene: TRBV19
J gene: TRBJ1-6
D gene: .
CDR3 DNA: TGTGCCAGTAGTATACGAAGTGTGGTCGCCGGCAGCTCCTATAATTCACCCCTCCACTTT
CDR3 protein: CASSIRSVVAGSSYNSPLHF

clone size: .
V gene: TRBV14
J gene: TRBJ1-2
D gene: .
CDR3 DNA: TGTGCCAGCAGCCCCAAAGTGGGATCCGGCTACACCTTC
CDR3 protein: CASSPKVGSGYTF

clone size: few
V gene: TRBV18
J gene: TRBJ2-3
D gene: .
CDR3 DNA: TGTGCCAGCTCACCACCGGGGCAGCACACAGATACGCAGTATTTT
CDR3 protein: CASSPPGQHTDTQYF

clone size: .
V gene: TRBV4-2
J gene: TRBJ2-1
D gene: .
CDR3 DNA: TGTGCCAGCAGCCAAGAGACCAATTCCTACAATGAGCAGTTCTTC
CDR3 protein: CASSQETNSYNEQFF

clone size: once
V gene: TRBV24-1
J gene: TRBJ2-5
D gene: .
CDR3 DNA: TGTGCCACCAGTGAGGGGGCGCGGGAGACCCAGTACTTC
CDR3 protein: CATSEGARETQYF

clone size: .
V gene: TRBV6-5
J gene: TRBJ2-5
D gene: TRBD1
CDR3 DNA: TGTGCCAGCAGGTTAGACAGGGTGGAGACCCAGTACTTC
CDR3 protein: CASRLDRVETQYF

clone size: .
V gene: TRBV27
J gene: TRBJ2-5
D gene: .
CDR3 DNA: TGTGCCAGCAGTTTACATAGGCCCGAACGGGCCTTCCAAGAGACCCAGTACTTC
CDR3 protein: CASSLHRPERAFQETQYF

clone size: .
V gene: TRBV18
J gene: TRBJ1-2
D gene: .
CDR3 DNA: TGTGCCAGCTCACCAGCAGGGGCGCCCGATGGCTACACCTTC
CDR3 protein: CASSPAGAPDGYTF